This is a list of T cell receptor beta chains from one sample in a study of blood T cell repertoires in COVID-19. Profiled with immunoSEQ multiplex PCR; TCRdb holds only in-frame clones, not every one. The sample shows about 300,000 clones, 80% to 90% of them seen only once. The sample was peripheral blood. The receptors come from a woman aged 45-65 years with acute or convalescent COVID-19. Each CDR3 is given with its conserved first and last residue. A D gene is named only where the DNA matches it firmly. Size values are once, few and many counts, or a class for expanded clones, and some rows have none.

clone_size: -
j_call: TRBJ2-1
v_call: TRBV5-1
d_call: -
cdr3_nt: TGCGCCAGCAGCTTGGGCGGCGGGATCAAGGATTATGAGCAGTTCTTC
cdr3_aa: CASSLGGGIKDYEQFF

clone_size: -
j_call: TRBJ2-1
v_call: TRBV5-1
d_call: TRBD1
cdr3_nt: TGCGCCAGCAGCTTGGGACAGGGTGGTTCGGGACACAATGAGCAGTTCTTC
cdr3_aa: CASSLGQGGSGHNEQFF

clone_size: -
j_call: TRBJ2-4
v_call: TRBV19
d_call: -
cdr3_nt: TGTGCCAGTAGTATAGCCAGAGGAGAGGGCATTCAGTACTTC
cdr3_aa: CASSIARGEGIQYF

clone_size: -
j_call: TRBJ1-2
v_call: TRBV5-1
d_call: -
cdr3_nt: TGCGCCAGCAGCTTGTCTGGGGGAGGGTATGGCTACACCTTC
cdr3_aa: CASSLSGGGYGYTF

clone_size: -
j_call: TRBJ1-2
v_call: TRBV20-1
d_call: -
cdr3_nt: TGCAGTGCTGGGGGGACCACTGGCTACACCTTC
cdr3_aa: CSAGGTTGYTF

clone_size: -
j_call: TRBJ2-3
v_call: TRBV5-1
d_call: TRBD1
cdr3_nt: TGCGCCAGCAAAACAGGGGGTATAGCCACAGATACGCAGTATTTT
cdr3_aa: CASKTGGIATDTQYF

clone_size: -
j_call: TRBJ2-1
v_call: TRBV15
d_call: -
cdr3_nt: TGTGCCACCAGCCGCATCGGGGGTTCCTCAAGCTCCTACAATGAGCAGTTCTTC
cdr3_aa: CATSRIGGSSSSYNEQFF

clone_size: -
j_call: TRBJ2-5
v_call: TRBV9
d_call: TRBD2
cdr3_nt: TGTGCCAGCAGCGTATTGGCGGGAGGATGGGAGACCCAGTACTTC
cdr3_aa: CASSVLAGGWETQYF

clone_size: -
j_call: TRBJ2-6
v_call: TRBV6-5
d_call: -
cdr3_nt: TGTGCCTCCCACGGGAGCTCTGGGGCCAACGTCCTGACTTTC
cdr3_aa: CASHGSSGANVLTF

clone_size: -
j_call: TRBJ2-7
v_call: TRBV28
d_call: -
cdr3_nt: TGTGCCAGCACCCTCCCGGGCTACGAGCAGTACTTC
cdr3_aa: CASTLPGYEQYF

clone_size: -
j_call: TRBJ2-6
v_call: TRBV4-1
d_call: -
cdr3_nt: TGCGCCAGCAGCCAATTCTCCGGGGCCAACGTCCTGACTTTC
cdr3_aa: CASSQFSGANVLTF

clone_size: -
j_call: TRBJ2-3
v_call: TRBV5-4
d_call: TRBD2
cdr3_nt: TGTGCCAGCAGCTTGGCTAGCGGGGGGCCCTATACGCAGTATTTT
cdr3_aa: CASSLASGGPYTQYF

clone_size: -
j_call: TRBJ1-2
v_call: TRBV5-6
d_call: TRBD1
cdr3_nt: TGTGCCAGCAGCTTACCGGGACAGGGGAACTATGGCTACACCTTC
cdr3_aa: CASSLPGQGNYGYTF

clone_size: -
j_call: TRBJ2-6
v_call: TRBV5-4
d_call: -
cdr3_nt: TGTGCCAGCAGCTCGGACATAAGCTCTGGGGCCAACGTCCTGACTTTC
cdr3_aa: CASSSDISSGANVLTF

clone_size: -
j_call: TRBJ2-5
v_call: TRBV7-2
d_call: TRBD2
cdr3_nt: TGTGCCAGCAGCTTACAGGCGGGGGAAGAGACCCAGTACTTC
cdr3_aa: CASSLQAGEETQYF

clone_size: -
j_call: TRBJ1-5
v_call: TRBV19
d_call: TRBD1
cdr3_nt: TGTGGATCCCAGGGGGGAACGAGCAATCAGCCCCAGCATTTT
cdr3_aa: CGSQGGTSNQPQHF

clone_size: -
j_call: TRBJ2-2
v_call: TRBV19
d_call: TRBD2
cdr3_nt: TGTGCCAGTAGTGCGCAACTAGCGACCTACACCGGGGAGCTGTTTTTT
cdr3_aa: CASSAQLATYTGELFF

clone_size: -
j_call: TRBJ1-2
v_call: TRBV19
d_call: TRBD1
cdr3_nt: TGTGCCAGTCGGAACGCCGGGACAGGGACGGCGGGCTACACCTTC
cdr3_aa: CASRNAGTGTAGYTF

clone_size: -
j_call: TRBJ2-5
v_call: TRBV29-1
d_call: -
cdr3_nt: TGCAGCGTTAGGATAGGGGGAGGGCCGGGAGAGACCCAGTACTTC
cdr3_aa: CSVRIGGGPGETQYF

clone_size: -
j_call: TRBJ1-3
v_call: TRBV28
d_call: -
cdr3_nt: TGTGCCAGCAGGACTGGAGGGGCCGGAAACACCATATATTTT
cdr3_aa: CASRTGGAGNTIYF

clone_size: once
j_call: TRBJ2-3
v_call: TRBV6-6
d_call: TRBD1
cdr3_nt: TGTGCCAGCAAAACAGGGGGGAGCACAGATACGCAGTATTTT
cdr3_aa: CASKTGGSTDTQYF

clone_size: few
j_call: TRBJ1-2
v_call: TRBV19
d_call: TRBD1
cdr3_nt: TGTGCCAGTAGTGGCGGACAGGGTTATGGCTACACCTTC
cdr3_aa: CASSGGQGYGYTF

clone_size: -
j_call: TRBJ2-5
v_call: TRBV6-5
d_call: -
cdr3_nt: TGTGCCAGCAGTTACTCGACGGTGGCAGGGCAAGAGACCCAGTACTTC
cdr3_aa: CASSYSTVAGQETQYF

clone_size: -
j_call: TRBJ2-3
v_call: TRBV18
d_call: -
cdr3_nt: TGTGCCAGCTCACCACCGGTACAGCGGGATACGCAGTATTTT
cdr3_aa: CASSPPVQRDTQYF

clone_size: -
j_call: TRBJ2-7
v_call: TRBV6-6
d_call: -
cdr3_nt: TGTGCCAGCAGTTACAACGGACAGGGAGGGGAGCAGTACTTC
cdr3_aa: CASSYNGQGGEQYF

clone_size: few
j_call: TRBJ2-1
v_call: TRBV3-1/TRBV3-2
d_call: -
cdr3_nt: TGTGCCAGCAGCCCTGACTACCTTCCCAATGAGCAGTTCTTC
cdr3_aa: CASSPDYLPNEQFF

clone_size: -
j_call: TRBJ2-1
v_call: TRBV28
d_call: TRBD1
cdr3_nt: TGTGCCAGCAGTCCCCTAGGGTTCGCGGACAGGCTCCAAGATGAGCAGTTCTTC
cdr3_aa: CASSPLGFADRLQDEQFF

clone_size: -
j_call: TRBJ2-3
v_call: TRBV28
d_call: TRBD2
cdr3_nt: TGTGCCAGCAGTCATAACAGCGGGGCCCTCACAGATACGCAGTATTTT
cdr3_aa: CASSHNSGALTDTQYF

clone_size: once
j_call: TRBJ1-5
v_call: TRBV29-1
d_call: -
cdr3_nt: TGCAGCGTTGTATTGAACTCGGGGCAGCCCCAGCATTTT
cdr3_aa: CSVVLNSGQPQHF

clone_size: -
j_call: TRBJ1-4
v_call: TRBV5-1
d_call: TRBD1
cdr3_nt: TGCGCCAGCAGCCGAACGACAGGGATTAATGAAAAACTGTTTTTT
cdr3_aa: CASSRTTGINEKLFF